Sequencing of this T cell receptor beta chain was carried out in a study of T-cell reconstitution after alpha-beta-depleted transplantation in children. Unique molecular identifiers were incorporated into the prepared TCRbeta library. TCRdb fed the PCR reads into MiXCR, producing one record per CDR3 protein. Of approximately 93,000 distinct CDR3 sequences in the sample, approximately 9.2% are singletons; the top ten hold under 8%. Between the trimmed V and J ends, which lost 1 base and 2 bases, there was a span of 13 bases. In germline, CDR1 is SGHRS, CDR2 YFSETQ. The CDR3 runs to 15 residues. In its sample, this clonotype was seen many times.

Source: PBMCs from the stem cell graft donor, taken from the stem cell graft. The rearrangement uses TRBV5-1 and TRBJ2-7; tentative D call: TRBD1 (5 bases). This clonotype originated in a human donor who donated a stem cell graft to a child with congenital amegakaryocytic thrombocytopenia. The CDR3 DNA sequence: TGCGCCAGCAGCTTGCAGGGCTCCCCCCCCTACGAGCAGTACTTC. Amino acids: CASSLQGSPPYEQYF.